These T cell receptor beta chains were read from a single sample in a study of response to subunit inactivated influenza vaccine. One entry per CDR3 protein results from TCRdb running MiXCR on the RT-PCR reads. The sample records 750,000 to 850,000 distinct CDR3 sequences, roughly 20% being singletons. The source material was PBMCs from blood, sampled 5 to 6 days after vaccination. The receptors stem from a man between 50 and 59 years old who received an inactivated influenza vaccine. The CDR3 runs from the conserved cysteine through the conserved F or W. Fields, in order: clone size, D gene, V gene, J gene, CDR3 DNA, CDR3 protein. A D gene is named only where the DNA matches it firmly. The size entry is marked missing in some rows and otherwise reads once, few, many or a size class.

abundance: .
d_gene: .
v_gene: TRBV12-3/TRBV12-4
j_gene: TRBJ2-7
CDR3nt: TGTGCCAGCAGAGCATCGGGAGGACAGGGAGCTTACGAGCAGTACTTC
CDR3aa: CASRASGGQGAYEQYF

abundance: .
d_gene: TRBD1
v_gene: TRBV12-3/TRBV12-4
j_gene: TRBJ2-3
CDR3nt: TGTGCCAGCAGTTTTCAACAGGGGGCGGTTACGCAGTATTTT
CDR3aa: CASSFQQGAVTQYF

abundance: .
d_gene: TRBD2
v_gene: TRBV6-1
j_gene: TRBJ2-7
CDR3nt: TGTGCCAGCAGCCAGACTAGCGGGGGGTTGGAGCAGTACTTC
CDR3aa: CASSQTSGGLEQYF

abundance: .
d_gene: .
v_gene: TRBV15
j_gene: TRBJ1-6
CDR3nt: TGTGCCACCAGCAGAGATAGGTCCAGGTCACCCCTCCACTTT
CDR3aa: CATSRDRSRSPLHF

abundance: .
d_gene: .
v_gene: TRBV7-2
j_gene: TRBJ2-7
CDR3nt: TGTGCCAGCAGCTGGCGGGACTTCGACGAGCAGTACTTC
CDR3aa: CASSWRDFDEQYF

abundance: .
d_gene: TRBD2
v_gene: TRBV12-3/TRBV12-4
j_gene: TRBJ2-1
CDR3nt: TGTGCCAGCAAGCGGGAGCCCTACAATGAGCAGTTCTTC
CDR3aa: CASKREPYNEQFF

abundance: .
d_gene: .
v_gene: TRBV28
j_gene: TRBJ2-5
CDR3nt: TGTGCCAGCAGTTTATTCATCGTTAGGCCGACCCAAGAGACCCAGTACTTC
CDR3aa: CASSLFIVRPTQETQYF

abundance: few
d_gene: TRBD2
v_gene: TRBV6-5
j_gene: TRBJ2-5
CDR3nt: TGTGCCAGCAGTTCGACTAGCGGGATGAGGGAGACCCAGTACTTC
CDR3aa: CASSSTSGMRETQYF

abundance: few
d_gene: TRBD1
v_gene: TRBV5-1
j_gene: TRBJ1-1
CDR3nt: TGCGCCAGCAGGTACAGGGGTCGGGCTGAAGCTTTCTTT
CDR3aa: CASRYRGRAEAFF

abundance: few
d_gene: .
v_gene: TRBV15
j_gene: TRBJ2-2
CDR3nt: TGTGCCACCAGCAGAGTTCCCGGGGAGCTGTTTTTT
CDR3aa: CATSRVPGELFF

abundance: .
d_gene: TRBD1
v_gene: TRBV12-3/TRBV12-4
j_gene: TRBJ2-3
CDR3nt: TGTGCCAGCAGTTCGATTCCAGGGGGTAGGACAGATACGCGGTATTTT
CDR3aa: CASSSIPGGRTDTRYF

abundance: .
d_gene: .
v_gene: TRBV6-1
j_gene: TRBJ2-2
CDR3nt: TGTGCCAGCAGTGCTAGGGCGCGGGGGAACACCGGGGAGCTGTTTTTT
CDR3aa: CASSARARGNTGELFF

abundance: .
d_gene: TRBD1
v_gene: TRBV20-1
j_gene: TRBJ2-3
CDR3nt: TGCAGTGCTGGCCCTTTTGTGGGTCAGGGGGTCACAGATACGCAGTATTTT
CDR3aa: CSAGPFVGQGVTDTQYF

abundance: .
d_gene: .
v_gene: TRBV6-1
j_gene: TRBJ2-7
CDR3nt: TGTGCCAGCAGTGACCAGTGGGGCAGTACCTACGAGCAGTACTTC
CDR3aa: CASSDQWGSTYEQYF

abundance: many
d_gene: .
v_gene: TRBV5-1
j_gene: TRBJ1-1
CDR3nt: TGCGCCAGCAGCTTGGAGATGAACACTGAAGCTTTCTTT
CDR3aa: CASSLEMNTEAFF

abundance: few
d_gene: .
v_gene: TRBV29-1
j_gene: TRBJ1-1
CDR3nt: TGCAGCGTTGACCGGGACGGGGGGATAATGAACACTGAAGCTTTCTTT
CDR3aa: CSVDRDGGIMNTEAFF

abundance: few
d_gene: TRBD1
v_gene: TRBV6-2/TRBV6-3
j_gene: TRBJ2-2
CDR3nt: TGTGCCAGCAGTCTGAAAGGACAGGGGTATGGATTTAGGGAGCTGTTTTTT
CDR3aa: CASSLKGQGYGFRELFF

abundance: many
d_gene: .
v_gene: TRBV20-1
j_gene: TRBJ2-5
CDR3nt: TGCAGTGCTAATGACTGGACCCAAGAGACCCAGTACTTC
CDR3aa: CSANDWTQETQYF

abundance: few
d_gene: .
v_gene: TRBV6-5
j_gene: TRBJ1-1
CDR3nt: TGTGCCAGCAGTTACGCGACAGCTCCAACCGAAGCTTTCTTT
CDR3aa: CASSYATAPTEAFF

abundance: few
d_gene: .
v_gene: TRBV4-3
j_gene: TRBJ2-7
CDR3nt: TGCGCCAGCAGCCAAGATTACCGGGGGCAGTACGAGCAGTACTTC
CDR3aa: CASSQDYRGQYEQYF

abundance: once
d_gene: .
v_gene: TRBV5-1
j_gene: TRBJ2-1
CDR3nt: TGCGCCAGCAGCTCGTGCAGGGGGGCGGACAATGAGCAGTTCTTC
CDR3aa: CASSSCRGADNEQFF

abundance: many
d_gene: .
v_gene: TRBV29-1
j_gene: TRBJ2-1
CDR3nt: TGCAGCGTTGAGGGGTTCGACGCCTACAATGAGCAGTTCTTC
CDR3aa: CSVEGFDAYNEQFF

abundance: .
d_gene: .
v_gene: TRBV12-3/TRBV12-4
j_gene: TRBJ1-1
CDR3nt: TGTGCCAGCAGTTCTAATCAGGGTATGAACACTGAAGCTTTCTTT
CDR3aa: CASSSNQGMNTEAFF

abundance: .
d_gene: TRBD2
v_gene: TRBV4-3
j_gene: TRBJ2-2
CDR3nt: TGCGCCAGCAGCCAGGGACTAGCGCGCTCAAAGGGGACCGGGGAGCTGTTTTTT
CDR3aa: CASSQGLARSKGTGELFF

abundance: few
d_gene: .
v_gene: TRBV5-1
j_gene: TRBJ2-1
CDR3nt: TGCGCCAGCAGCCAACAGGGACCCTACAATGAGCAGTTCTTC
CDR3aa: CASSQQGPYNEQFF

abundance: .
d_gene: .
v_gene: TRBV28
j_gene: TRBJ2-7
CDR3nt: TGTGCCAGCAGTTTAACCTCGTATCCCTACGAGCAGTACTTC
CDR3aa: CASSLTSYPYEQYF

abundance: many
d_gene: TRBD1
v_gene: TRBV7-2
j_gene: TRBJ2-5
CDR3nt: TGTGCCAGCAGCTGGTCCGGGACAGTTGGTCAAGAGACCCAGTACTTC
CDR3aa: CASSWSGTVGQETQYF

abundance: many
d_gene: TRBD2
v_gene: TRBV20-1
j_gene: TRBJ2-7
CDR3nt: TGCAGCGCTAGCGGAACCTCCTACGAGCAGTACTTC
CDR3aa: CSASGTSYEQYF

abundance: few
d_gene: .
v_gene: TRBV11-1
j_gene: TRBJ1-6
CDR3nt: TGTGCCAGCAGCCCCTCCGGAGCAGGTTATAATTCACCCCTCCACTTT
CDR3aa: CASSPSGAGYNSPLHF

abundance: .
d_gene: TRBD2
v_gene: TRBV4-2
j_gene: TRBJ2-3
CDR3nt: TGTGCCAGCAGCCAAGAAAGACGGGGGGGCGCAGATACGCAGTATTTT
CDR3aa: CASSQERRGGADTQYF

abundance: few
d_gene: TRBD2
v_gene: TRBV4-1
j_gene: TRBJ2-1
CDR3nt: TGCGCCAGCAGCCAAGCTAGCGGGAGTGGGAATGAGCAGTTCTTC
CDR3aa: CASSQASGSGNEQFF

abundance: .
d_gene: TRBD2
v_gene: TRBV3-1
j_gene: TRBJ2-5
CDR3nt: TGTGCCAGCAGCCAAGGGACTAGCGGACTCCAAGAGACCCAGTACTTC
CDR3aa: CASSQGTSGLQETQYF

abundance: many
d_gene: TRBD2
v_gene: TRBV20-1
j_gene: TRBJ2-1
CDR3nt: TGCAGCACTGGCGGGGGGCGGTCGAATGAGCAGTTCTTC
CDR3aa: CSTGGGRSNEQFF

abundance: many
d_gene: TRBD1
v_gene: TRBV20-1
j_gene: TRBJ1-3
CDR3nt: TGCAGTGCTAGAACAGGGGCAGGAAACACCATATATTTT
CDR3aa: CSARTGAGNTIYF

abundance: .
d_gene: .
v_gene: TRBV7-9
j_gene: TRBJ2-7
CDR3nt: TGTGCCAGCAGCTTAGGGAGCGGTTCACTGGGGGAGCAGTACTTC
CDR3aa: CASSLGSGSLGEQYF

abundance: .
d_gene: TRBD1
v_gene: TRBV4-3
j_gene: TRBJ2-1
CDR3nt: TGCGCCAGCAGCCAATTACGGGGACAGGGGAACAATGAGCAGTTCTTC
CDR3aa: CASSQLRGQGNNEQFF

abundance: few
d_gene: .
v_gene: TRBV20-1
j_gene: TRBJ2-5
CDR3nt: TGCAGTGCCTGGGGCCCCACCAGCGAACAGACCCAGTACTTC
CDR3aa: CSAWGPTSEQTQYF

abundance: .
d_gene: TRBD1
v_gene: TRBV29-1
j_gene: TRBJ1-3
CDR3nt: TGCAGCGTTGAAGAGGTTGGGACAGGTAGAGGGGGCACCATATATTTT
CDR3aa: CSVEEVGTGRGGTIYF

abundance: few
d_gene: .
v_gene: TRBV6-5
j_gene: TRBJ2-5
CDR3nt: TGTGCCAGCAGTTCACCGGCAGGGCACCAAGAGACCCAGTACTTC
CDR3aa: CASSSPAGHQETQYF

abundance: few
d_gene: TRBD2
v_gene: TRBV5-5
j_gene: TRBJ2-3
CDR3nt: TGTGCCAGCACCCGGGGGGGGAACACAGATACGCAGTATTTT
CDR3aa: CASTRGGNTDTQYF

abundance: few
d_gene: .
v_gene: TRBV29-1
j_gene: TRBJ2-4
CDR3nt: TGCAGCGTTGCCGGGATCGGAGTAGCCAAAAACATTCAGTACTTC
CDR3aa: CSVAGIGVAKNIQYF

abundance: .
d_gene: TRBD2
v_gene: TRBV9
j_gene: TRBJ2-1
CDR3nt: TGTGCCAGCAGCGCGGGACTAGCGGGGGGGCCGCACAATGAGCAGTTCTTC
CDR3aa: CASSAGLAGGPHNEQFF

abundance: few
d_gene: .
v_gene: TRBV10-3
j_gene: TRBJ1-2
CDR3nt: TGTGCCATCAGTGGAGGGGACATGTATGGCTACACCTTC
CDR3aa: CAISGGDMYGYTF